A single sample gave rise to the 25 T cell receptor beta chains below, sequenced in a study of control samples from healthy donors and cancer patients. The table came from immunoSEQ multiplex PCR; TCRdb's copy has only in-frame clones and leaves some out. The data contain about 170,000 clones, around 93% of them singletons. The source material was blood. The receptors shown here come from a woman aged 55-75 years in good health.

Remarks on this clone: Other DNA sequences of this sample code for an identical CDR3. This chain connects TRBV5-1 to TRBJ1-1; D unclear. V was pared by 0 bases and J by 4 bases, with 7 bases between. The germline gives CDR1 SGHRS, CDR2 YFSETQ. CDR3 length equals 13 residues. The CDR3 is CASSLEGSTEAFF. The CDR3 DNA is TGCGCCAGCAGCTTGGAAGGTAGCACTGAAGCTTTCTTT.

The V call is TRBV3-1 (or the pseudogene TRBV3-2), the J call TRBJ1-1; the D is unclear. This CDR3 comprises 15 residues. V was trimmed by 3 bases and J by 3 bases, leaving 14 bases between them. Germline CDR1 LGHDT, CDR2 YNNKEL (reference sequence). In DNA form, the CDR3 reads TGTGCCAGCAGCCACGTGACCGCGGGGTACACTGAAGCTTTCTTT. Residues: CASSHVTAGYTEAFF.

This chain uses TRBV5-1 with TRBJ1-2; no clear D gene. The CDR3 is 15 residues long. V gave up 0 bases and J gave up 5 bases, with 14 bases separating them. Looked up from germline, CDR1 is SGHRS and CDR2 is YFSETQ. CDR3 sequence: CASSLGRTQNYGYTF. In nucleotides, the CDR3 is TGCGCCAGCAGCTTGGGGCGGACCCAGAATTATGGCTACACCTTC.

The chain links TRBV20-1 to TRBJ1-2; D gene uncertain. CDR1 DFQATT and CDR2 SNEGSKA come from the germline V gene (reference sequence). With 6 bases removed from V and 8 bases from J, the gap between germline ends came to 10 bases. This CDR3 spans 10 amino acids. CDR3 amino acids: CSAAGFGYTF. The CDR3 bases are TGCAGTGCCGCAGGTTTCGGCTACACCTTC.

This CDR3 reads CASSQDLRGGSGNTIYF. CDR3 DNA: TGTGCCAGCAGCCAAGATTTGAGGGGAGGCTCTGGAAACACCATATATTTT. The chain couples TRBV3-1 (or the pseudogene TRBV3-2) to TRBJ1-3; possibly TRBD1 for D (5 bases). Germline lookup yields CDR1 LGHDT and CDR2 YNNKEL (reference sequence). The CDR3 sequence is 17 residues long. Deletions cut 0 bases from V and 0 bases from J, with 12 bases between.

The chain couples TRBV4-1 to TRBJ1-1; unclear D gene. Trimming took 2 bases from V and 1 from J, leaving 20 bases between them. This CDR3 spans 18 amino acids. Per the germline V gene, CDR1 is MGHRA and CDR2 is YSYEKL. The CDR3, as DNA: TGCGCCAGCAGCCAATCGTTTCGCGGGGAGATGGGGAACACTGAAGCTTTCTTT. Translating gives CASSQSFRGEMGNTEAFF.

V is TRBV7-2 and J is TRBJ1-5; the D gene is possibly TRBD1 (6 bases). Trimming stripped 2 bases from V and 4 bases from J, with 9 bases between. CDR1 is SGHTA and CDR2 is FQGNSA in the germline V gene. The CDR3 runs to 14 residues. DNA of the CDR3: TGTGCCAGCAGCTTATGGGACAATAATCAGCCCCAGCATTTT. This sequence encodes CASSLWDNNQPQHF.

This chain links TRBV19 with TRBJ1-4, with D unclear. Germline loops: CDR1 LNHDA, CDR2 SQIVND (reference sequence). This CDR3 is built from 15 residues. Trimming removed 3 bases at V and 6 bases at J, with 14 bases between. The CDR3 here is CASSILDASDEKLFF. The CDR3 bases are TGTGCCAGTAGTATTTTGGATGCCTCCGATGAAAAACTGTTTTTT.

The CDR3 DNA is TGCGCCAGCAGCTTGACGGCAGCCCAAGACACTGAAGCTTTCTTT. Its translation is CASSLTAAQDTEAFF. This rearrangement joins TRBV5-1 to TRBJ1-1, with D hard to call. V gave up 1 base and J gave up 3 bases, with 13 bases separating them. This CDR3 comprises 15 residues. Germline V gene data show CDR1 as SGHRS and CDR2 as YFSETQ.

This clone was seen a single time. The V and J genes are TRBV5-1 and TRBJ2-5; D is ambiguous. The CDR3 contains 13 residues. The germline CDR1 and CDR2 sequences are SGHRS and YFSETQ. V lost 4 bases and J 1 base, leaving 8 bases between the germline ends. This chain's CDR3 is CASSPQSQETQYF. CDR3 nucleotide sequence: TGCGCCAGCAGCCCACAATCCCAAGAGACCCAGTACTTC.

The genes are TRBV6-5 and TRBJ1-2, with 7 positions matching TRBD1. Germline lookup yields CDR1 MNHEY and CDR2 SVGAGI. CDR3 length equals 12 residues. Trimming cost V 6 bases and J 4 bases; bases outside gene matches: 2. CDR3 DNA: TGTGCCAGCAGCGGACAGGCCTATGGCTACACCTTC. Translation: CASSGQAYGYTF.

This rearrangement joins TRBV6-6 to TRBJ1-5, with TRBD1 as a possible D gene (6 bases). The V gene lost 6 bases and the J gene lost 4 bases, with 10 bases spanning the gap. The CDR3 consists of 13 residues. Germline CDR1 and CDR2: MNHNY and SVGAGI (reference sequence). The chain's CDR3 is CASRQTGNQPQHF. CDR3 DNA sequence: TGTGCCAGCAGGCAGACAGGTAATCAGCCCCAGCATTTT.

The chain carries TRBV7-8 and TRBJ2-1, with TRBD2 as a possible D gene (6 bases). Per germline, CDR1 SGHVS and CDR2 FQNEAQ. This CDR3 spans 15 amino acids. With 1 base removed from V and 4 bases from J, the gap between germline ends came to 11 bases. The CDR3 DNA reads TGTGCCAGCAGCTTAGACGGGGGAGTATACAATGAGCAGTTCTTC. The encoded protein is CASSLDGGVYNEQFF.

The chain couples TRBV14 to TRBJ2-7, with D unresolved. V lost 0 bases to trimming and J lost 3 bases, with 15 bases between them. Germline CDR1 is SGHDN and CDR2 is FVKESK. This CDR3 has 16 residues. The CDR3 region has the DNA TGTGCCAGCAGCCAAGATCTTGTACAGAGCCTCTACGAGCAGTACTTC. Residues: CASSQDLVQSLYEQYF.

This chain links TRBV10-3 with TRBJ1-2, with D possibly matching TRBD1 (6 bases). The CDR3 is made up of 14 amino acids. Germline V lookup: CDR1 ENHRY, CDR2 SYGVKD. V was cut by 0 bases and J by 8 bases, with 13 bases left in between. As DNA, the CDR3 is TGTGCCATCAGTGAGTCTTCGGGGGCGCACGGCTACACCTTC. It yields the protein CAISESSGAHGYTF.

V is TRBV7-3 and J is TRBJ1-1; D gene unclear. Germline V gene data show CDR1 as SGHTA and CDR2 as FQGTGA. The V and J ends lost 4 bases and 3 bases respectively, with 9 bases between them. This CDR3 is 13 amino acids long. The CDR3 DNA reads TGTGCCAGCAGCTCCTACGGAGACACTGAAGCTTTCTTT. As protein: CASSSYGDTEAFF.

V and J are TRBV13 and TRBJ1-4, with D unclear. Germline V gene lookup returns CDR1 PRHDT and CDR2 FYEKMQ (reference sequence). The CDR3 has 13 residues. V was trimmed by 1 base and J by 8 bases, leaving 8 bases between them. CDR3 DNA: TGTGCCAGCAGCTTAGTCGGAGGGGAAAAACTGTTTTTT. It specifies CASSLVGGEKLFF.

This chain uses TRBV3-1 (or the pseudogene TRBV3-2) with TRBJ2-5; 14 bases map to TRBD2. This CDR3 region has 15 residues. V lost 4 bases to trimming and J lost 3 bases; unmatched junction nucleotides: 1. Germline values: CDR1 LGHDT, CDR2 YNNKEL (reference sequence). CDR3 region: CASSLGLAGEETQYF. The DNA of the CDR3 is TGTGCCAGCAGCCTGGGACTAGCGGGGGAAGAGACCCAGTACTTC.

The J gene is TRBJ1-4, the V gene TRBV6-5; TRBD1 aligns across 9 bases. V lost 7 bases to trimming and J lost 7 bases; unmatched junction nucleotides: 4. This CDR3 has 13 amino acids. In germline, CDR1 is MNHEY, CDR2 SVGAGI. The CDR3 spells CASKDRGFEKLFF. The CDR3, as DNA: TGTGCCAGCAAAGACAGGGGGTTTGAAAAACTGTTTTTT.

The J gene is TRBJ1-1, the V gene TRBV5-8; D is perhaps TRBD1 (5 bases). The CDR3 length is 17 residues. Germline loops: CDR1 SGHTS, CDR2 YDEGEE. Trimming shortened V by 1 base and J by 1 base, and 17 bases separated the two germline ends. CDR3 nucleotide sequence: TGTGCCAGCAGCTTGCGGGGAACACAGGTTGAGAACACTGAAGCTTTCTTT. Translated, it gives CASSLRGTQVENTEAFF.

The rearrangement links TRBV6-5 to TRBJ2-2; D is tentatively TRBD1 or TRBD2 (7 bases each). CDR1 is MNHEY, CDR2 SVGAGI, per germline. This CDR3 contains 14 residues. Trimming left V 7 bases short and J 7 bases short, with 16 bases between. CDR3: CASIPTGRGGELFF. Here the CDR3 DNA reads TGTGCCAGCATTCCGACAGGGAGGGGCGGGGAGCTGTTTTTT.

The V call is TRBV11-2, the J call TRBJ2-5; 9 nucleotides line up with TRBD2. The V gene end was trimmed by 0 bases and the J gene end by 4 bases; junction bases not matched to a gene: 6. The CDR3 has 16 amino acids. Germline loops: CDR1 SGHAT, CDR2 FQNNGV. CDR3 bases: TGTGCCAGCAGCTTAGATTTGGCGGGGGGGATAGAGACCCAGTACTTC. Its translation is CASSLDLAGGIETQYF.

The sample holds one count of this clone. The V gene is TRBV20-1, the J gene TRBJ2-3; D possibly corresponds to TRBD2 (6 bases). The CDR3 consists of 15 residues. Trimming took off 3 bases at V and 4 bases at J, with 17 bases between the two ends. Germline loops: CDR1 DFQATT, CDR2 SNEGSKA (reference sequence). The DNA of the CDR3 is TGCAGTGCTAGTGGCGGGGCGGTGGGGGCAGATACGCAGTATTTT. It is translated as CSASGGAVGADTQYF.

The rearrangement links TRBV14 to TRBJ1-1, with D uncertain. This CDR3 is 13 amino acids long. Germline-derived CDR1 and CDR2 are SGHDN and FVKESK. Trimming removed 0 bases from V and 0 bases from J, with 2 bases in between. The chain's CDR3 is CASSQDLNTEAFF. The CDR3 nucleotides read TGTGCCAGCAGCCAAGATTTGAACACTGAAGCTTTCTTT.

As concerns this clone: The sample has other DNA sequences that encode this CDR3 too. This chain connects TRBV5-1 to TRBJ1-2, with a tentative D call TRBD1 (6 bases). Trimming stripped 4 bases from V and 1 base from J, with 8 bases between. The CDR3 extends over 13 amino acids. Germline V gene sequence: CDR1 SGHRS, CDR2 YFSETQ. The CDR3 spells CASSQDSNYGYTF. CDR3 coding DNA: TGCGCCAGCAGCCAGGACAGTAACTATGGCTACACCTTC.